The 14 T cell receptor beta chains below come from one sample, sequenced in a study of cytomegalovirus exposure and HLA in healthy donors. Researchers ran the PCR with 60 Vbeta and 13 Jbeta primers. Profiling relied on immunoSEQ multiplex PCR, and the TCRdb table lists in-frame clones only, not all of them. The sample has about 86,000 clones, about 77% seen once; the top ten hold roughly 2.6%. Sequenced: PBMCs. These receptor sequences come from a male donor in good health and CMV-seropositive.

This chain links TRBV5-5 with TRBJ2-7; TRBD1 matches at 12 bases. The CDR3 is 16 residues long. With 0 bases clipped from V and 4 bases from J, the junction kept 5 bases outside the gene matches. In germline, CDR1 is SGHKS, CDR2 YYEKEE (reference sequence). The chain's CDR3 is CASSLVGDRGPYEQYF. The CDR3 DNA is TGTGCCAGCAGCTTGGTGGGGGACAGGGGGCCGTACGAGCAGTACTTC.

The rearrangement uses TRBV6-5 and TRBJ2-3, with no clear D. The CDR3 runs to 13 residues. CDR1 MNHEY and CDR2 SVGAGI come from the germline V gene. Trimming removed 6 bases at V and 9 bases at J, with 16 bases between. Written as DNA, the CDR3 is TGTGCCAGCAGGGGCAGTAAGATAGTGACGCAGTATTTT. It codes for CASRGSKIVTQYF.

This clone appeared a single time. This sequence joins TRBV7-6 and TRBJ1-4; TRBD1 is a possible D gene (6 bases). This CDR3 is built from 15 residues. The V and J ends lost 5 bases and 8 bases respectively, with 18 bases between them. CDR1 and CDR2 from the germline V gene are SGHVS and FNYEAQ. The CDR3 spells CASSLEQGVGEKLFF. CDR3 DNA: TGTGCCAGCAGCCTTGAACAGGGCGTGGGGGAAAAACTGTTTTTT. Full variable domain (missing parts from reference TRBV7-6 and TRBJ1-4): GAGVSQSPRYKVTKRGQDVALRCDPISGHVSLYWYRQALGQGPEFLTYFNYEAQQDKSGLPNDRFSAERPEGSISTLTIQRTEQRDSAMYRCASSLEQGVGEKLFFGSGTQLSVL.

V gene TRBV4-1 combines with J gene TRBJ1-1; possible D gene TRBD1, 6 bases. This CDR3 is 13 amino acids long. The V end was cut by 2 bases, the J end by 10 bases, with 14 bases between. Germline CDR1 and CDR2: MGHRA and YSYEKL. The DNA for the CDR3 is TGCGCCAGCAGCCAATTACAGGGAATAGGAGCTTTCTTT. Amino acids: CASSQLQGIGAFF.

V usage is TRBV6-1 and J usage is TRBJ1-2, with TRBD1 matching 7 bases. There are 14 residues in the CDR3. J gave up 5 bases and V 8 bases, and 11 bases lay outside the gene matches. CDR1 MNHNS and CDR2 SASEGT come from the germline V gene. The CDR3 region has the DNA TGTGCCAGCCGGCCACCGGGACAGATTTATGGCTACACCTTC. Its protein product is CASRPPGQIYGYTF.

The V call is TRBV7-9, the J call TRBJ2-1, with TRBD2 matching over 8 bases. Germline assignment: CDR1 SEHNR and CDR2 FQNEAQ (reference sequence). The CDR3 runs 18 residues. J lost 4 bases, V lost 1 base, and 12 bases had no gene match. CDR3 in amino acids: CASSLGVGVAGLYNEQFF. In nucleotides, the CDR3 is TGTGCCAGCAGCTTAGGAGTTGGAGTAGCGGGACTATACAATGAGCAGTTCTTC.

The chain links TRBV4-1 to TRBJ2-7, with TRBD2 identical over 10 bases. The CDR3 covers 16 residues. From germline, CDR1 is MGHRA and CDR2 YSYEKL. The J segment lost 2 bases and the V segment lost 1 base, leaving 5 bases of the junction unmatched. The CDR3 DNA reads as TGCGCCAGCAGCCAAGTAGATCTAGCGGGAGCCTACGAGCAGTACTTC. It yields the protein CASSQVDLAGAYEQYF.

This clone was detected only once. This sequence joins TRBV7-9 and TRBJ2-6; 7 bases fit TRBD1. In germline, CDR1 is SEHNR, CDR2 FQNEAQ (reference sequence). This CDR3 is built from 18 residues. V dropped 5 bases and J dropped 0; count of bases not matched to a gene: 10. The CDR3 sequence is CASSRERDRYSGANVLTF. The CDR3 coding sequence is TGTGCCAGCAGCAGAGAAAGGGACAGATACTCTGGGGCCAACGTCCTGACTTTC.

The rearrangement joins TRBV7-9 to TRBJ1-4, with 9 bases aligning to TRBD1. After removal of 10 bases from V and 8 bases from J, the junction contained 8 bases not matched to a gene. Germline values: CDR1 SEHNR, CDR2 FQNEAQ (reference sequence). The CDR3 sequence is 13 residues long. CDR3 region: CATKRDREEKLFF. CDR3 sequence (DNA): TGTGCCACCAAAAGGGACAGGGAAGAAAAACTGTTTTTT.

This clone was detected only a few times. The chain employs TRBV25-1 and TRBJ1-1, with D hard to call. In germline, CDR1 is MGHDK, CDR2 SYGVNS. The CDR3 has 15 amino acids. V lost 1 base and J 3 bases, leaving 12 bases between the germline ends. CDR3 bases: TGTGCCAGCAGTGAATCGGGAGGGCTCCACACTGAAGCTTTCTTT. Its translation: CASSESGGLHTEAFF.

The chain recombines TRBV5-1 with TRBJ2-7; 7 positions match TRBD1. The CDR3 sequence is 16 residues long. The V gene's germline CDR1 is SGHRS and CDR2 YFSETQ. Trimming at V came to 1 base and at J to 2 bases, leaving 9 bases not matched to a gene. CDR3 sequence (DNA): TGCGCCAGCAGCTTGTCCTTGGGGCAGGGGGCCTACGAGCAGTACTTC. This codes for CASSLSLGQGAYEQYF.

V and J are TRBV10-3 and TRBJ1-5; maybe TRBD1 (5 bases). V was clipped by 0 bases and J by 1 base, with 7 bases between them. CDR3 length: 15 residues. Germline assignment: CDR1 ENHRY and CDR2 SYGVKD. The CDR3 spells CAISESRVSNQPQHF. The CDR3 DNA is TGTGCCATCAGTGAGTCCAGGGTAAGCAATCAGCCCCAGCATTTT.

This clone was observed at least ten times. CDR3 nucleotides: TGCAGCGTTGCCCGGACAGAGAACACTGAAGCTTTCTTT. This gives the protein CSVARTENTEAFF. This chain links TRBV29-1 with TRBJ1-1; D possibly corresponds to TRBD1 (6 bases). Germline CDR1 is SQVTM and CDR2 is ANQGSEA. The length of the CDR3 is 13 residues. Trimming took off 4 bases at V and 1 base at J, with 10 bases between the two ends. The complete variable domain, with remaining parts taken from reference TRBV29-1 and TRBJ1-1, reads SAVISQKPSRDICQRGTSLTIQCQVDSQVTMMFWYRQQPGQSLTLIATANQGSEATYESGFVIDKFPISRPNLTFSTLTVSNMSPEDSSIYLCSVARTENTEAFFGQGTRLTVV.

The rearrangement uses TRBV6-6 and TRBJ1-1, with 10 positions matching TRBD1. The V gene's germline CDR1 is MNHNY and CDR2 SVGAGI (reference sequence). J was trimmed by 5 bases and V by 0 bases; bases with no gene match: 3. The CDR3 extends over 15 amino acids. The CDR3 here is CASSYSPGQGTEAFF. CDR3 DNA: TGTGCCAGCAGTTACTCCCCGGGACAGGGGACTGAAGCTTTCTTT.